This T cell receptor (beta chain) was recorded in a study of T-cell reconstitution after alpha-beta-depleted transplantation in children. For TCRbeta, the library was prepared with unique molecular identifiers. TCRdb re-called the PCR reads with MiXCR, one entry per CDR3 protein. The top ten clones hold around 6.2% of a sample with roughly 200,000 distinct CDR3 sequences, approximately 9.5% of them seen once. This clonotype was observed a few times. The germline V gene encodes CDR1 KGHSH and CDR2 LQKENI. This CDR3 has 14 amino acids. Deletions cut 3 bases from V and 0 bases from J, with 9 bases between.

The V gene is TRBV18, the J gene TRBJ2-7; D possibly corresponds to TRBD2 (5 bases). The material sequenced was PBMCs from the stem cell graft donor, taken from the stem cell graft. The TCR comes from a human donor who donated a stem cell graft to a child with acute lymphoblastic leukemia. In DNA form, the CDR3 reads TGTGCCAGCTCACCTCTCGGACTCTCCTACGAGCAGTACTTC. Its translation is CASSPLGLSYEQYF.